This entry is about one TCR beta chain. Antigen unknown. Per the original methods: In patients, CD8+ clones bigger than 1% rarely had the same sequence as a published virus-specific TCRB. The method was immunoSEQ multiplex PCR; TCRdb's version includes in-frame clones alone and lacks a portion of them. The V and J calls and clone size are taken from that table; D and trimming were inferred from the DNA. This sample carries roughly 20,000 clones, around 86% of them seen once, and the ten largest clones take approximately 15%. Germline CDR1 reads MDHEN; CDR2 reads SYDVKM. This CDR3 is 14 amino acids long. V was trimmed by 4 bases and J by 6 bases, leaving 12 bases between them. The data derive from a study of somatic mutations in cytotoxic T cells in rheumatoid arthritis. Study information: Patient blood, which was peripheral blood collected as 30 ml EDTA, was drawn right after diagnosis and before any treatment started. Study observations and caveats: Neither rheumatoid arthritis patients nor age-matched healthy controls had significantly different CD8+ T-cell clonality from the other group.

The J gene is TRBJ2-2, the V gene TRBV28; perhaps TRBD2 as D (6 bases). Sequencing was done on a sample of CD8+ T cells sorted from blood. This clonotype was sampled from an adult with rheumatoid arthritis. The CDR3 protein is CASSSGREAGELFF. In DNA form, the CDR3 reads TGTGCCAGCAGTTCGGGAAGGGAGGCCGGGGAGCTGTTTTTT.